The rows below give T cell receptor beta chains drawn from one sample of a study of blood T cells in healthy people across ages. TCRdb re-analysed the 5' RACE reads in MiXCR, keeping a single row per CDR3 protein. The profile shows fewer than 1,200,000 distinct CDR3 sequences, 20% to 25% of them singletons. The same sample was also studied in work on T cells of mothers and their children.

Source material: blood. The origin of the receptors is a girl aged 2 to 9 in good health. Both conserved end residues are trimmed from each CDR3. D genes are given only for firm matches. Expanded clones are given a class, and other clones once, few, many or no size at all.

j_call: TRBJ2-5; clone_size: few; v_call: TRBV10-2; d_call: TRBD1; cdr3_aa: ASGEQGETQY
j_call: TRBJ1-1; clone_size: -; v_call: TRBV12-3/TRBV12-4; d_call: -; cdr3_aa: ASSPTWGGVNTEAF
j_call: TRBJ2-3; clone_size: -; v_call: TRBV2; d_call: -; cdr3_aa: ASRQSLIDTQY
j_call: TRBJ2-5; clone_size: few; v_call: TRBV7-9; d_call: -; cdr3_aa: ASSPSWGETQY
j_call: -; clone_size: few; v_call: TRBV28; d_call: -; cdr3_aa: ASRPISSYEQY
j_call: TRBJ2-7; clone_size: -; v_call: TRBV7-3; d_call: -; cdr3_aa: ASSLLGGLDEQY
j_call: TRBJ1-1; clone_size: -; v_call: TRBV6-1; d_call: -; cdr3_aa: ASSVAGITEAF
j_call: -; clone_size: few; v_call: TRBV28; d_call: TRBD1; cdr3_aa: ASSLEDRKNYEQY
j_call: TRBJ2-1; clone_size: few; v_call: TRBV27; d_call: -; cdr3_aa: ASSLGADSYNEQF
j_call: -; clone_size: -; v_call: TRBV12-5; d_call: -; cdr3_aa: ASGLEGTAQETQY
j_call: -; clone_size: -; v_call: TRBV13; d_call: -; cdr3_aa: ASSWASAGASKNEQF
j_call: TRBJ2-1; clone_size: -; v_call: TRBV5-8; d_call: -; cdr3_aa: ASSNPRDKIYNEQF
j_call: TRBJ2-3; clone_size: -; v_call: TRBV6-1; d_call: TRBD2; cdr3_aa: ASSSGGLDTDTQY
j_call: -; clone_size: few; v_call: TRBV5-1; d_call: -; cdr3_aa: ASSSDVRGRETQY
j_call: TRBJ1-6; clone_size: -; v_call: TRBV10-3; d_call: -; cdr3_aa: AISSSSSYNSPLH
j_call: TRBJ2-2; clone_size: many; v_call: TRBV24-1; d_call: -; cdr3_aa: ATRGVVSGNTGELF
j_call: TRBJ2-5; clone_size: -; v_call: TRBV7-9; d_call: -; cdr3_aa: ASSPGDGIQETQY
j_call: TRBJ2-5; clone_size: few; v_call: TRBV29-1; d_call: -; cdr3_aa: SVVGGAETQY
j_call: TRBJ2-4; clone_size: -; v_call: TRBV20-1; d_call: TRBD1; cdr3_aa: SASGTGRSGDIQY
j_call: TRBJ1-1; clone_size: -; v_call: TRBV20-1; d_call: -; cdr3_aa: STPSRGEAF
j_call: TRBJ1-2; clone_size: -; v_call: TRBV27; d_call: -; cdr3_aa: ASSPTDTYGYT
j_call: TRBJ2-5; clone_size: -; v_call: TRBV25-1; d_call: TRBD1; cdr3_aa: ASSASTGRETQY
j_call: TRBJ2-7; clone_size: -; v_call: TRBV6-6; d_call: -; cdr3_aa: ATVTGPEQY
j_call: TRBJ2-7; clone_size: -; v_call: TRBV6-6; d_call: -; cdr3_aa: ASRVDPYEQY
j_call: TRBJ2-1; clone_size: -; v_call: TRBV10-2; d_call: TRBD1; cdr3_aa: ASSEGQDNEQF
j_call: TRBJ2-7; clone_size: few; v_call: TRBV6-1; d_call: TRBD1; cdr3_aa: AILGTGGAYEQY
j_call: TRBJ2-7; clone_size: -; v_call: TRBV5-4; d_call: TRBD2; cdr3_aa: ASSLVGGRPEQY
j_call: TRBJ2-7; clone_size: few; v_call: TRBV11-2; d_call: TRBD2; cdr3_aa: ASSLHPGLALAEQY
j_call: TRBJ2-2; clone_size: many; v_call: TRBV10-3; d_call: -; cdr3_aa: AISDLGLQWTGELF
j_call: TRBJ2-5; clone_size: -; v_call: TRBV29-1; d_call: TRBD2; cdr3_aa: SVEGTSGSFGEEQY
j_call: TRBJ2-2; clone_size: -; v_call: TRBV5-1; d_call: -; cdr3_aa: ASSVRGNTGELF
j_call: TRBJ2-4; clone_size: -; v_call: TRBV25-1; d_call: -; cdr3_aa: ASSPTINIQY
j_call: TRBJ1-2; clone_size: many; v_call: TRBV6-5; d_call: -; cdr3_aa: ASSYSPFYGYT
j_call: TRBJ2-7; clone_size: -; v_call: TRBV7-8; d_call: TRBD2; cdr3_aa: ATQAGAYTYEQY
j_call: TRBJ1-2; clone_size: few; v_call: TRBV21-1; d_call: -; cdr3_aa: ASSNGGGGDAYGYT